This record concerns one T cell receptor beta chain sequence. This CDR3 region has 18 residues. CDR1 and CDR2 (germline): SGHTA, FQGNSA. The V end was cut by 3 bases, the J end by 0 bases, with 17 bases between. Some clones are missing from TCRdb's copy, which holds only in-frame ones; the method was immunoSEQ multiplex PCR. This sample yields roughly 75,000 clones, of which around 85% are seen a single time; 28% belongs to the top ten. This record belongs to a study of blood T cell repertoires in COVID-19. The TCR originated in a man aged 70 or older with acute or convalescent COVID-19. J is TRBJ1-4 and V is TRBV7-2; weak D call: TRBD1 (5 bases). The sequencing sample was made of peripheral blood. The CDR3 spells CASSLNLRVHATNEKLFF. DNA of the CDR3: TGTGCCAGCAGCTTGAACCTCAGGGTGCATGCAACTAATGAAAAACTGTTTTTT.